The clone carrying this T cell receptor (beta chain) was counted ten times or more. These data come from a study of T-cell reconstitution after alpha-beta-depleted transplantation in children. The germline gives CDR1 SGHTA, CDR2 FQGNSA. The trim removed 4 bases at V and 3 bases at J, leaving 12 bases unmatched. This CDR3 is built from 17 residues. A TCRbeta library incorporating unique molecular identifiers was prepared. MiXCR, applied by TCRdb to the PCR reads, yields one record per CDR3 protein. This table has 200,000 to 250,000 distinct CDR3 sequences, 12% appearing once. This rearrangement joins TRBV7-2 to TRBJ1-2; 9 bases fit TRBD1. This sequence was found in a human donor who donated a stem cell graft to a child with acute lymphoblastic leukemia. The material was PBMCs from the stem cell graft donor, obtained from the stem cell graft. In DNA, the CDR3 is TGTGCCAGCAGCTCCCCAACGACCGGGACAGGGCACTATGGCTACACCTTC. As protein: CASSSPTTGTGHYGYTF.